This T cell receptor beta chain was recorded in a study of early stage breast cancer tumors. Study observations and caveats: Comparing each tissue with blood distinguished tumor from normal in about 85% of the 16 patients.

With regard to this clone: Its antigen is unknown.

The V and J ends lost 6 bases and 7 bases respectively, with 10 bases between them. CDR1 is KGHSH, CDR2 LQKENI, per germline. CDR3 length equals 13 residues. Each sample had two DNA replicates, 0.5 ug blood or about 1.5 ug tissue. Generated by immunoSEQ multiplex PCR, the TCRdb table keeps only in-frame clones and is missing some. This table holds roughly 30,000 clones, 74% found once. The receptor was isolated from a person aged 30-39 years with breast cancer. Sequenced sample: breast tumor tissue. This chain links TRBV18 with TRBJ1-6; a possible D gene is TRBD1 (6 bases). The CDR3 spells CASSRGQNSPLHF. CDR3 sequence (DNA): TGTGCCAGCTCCAGGGGCCAAAATTCACCCCTCCACTTT.